This T cell receptor beta chain was sequenced for a study of cytomegalovirus exposure and HLA in healthy donors. Broader study findings: The authors later linked a missense DCLRE1C variant to TCR beta V- and J-gene trimming. Clonal expansion was found to be greater in HLA-associated TCR beta chains than in equally common others in a later analysis.

The CDR3 totals 15 residues. Per the germline V gene, CDR1 is SGHRS and CDR2 is YFSETQ. V was trimmed by 0 bases and J by 4 bases, leaving 11 bases between them. The PCR employed 60 Vbeta primers together with 13 Jbeta primers. Clones were read by immunoSEQ multiplex PCR, and TCRdb kept only the in-frame ones, dropping some. The table includes approximately 88,000 clones, 75% to 85% detected once. As concerns this clone: What it binds is unknown.

The sequenced material came from PBMCs. The receptor was derived from a man in his late teens or twenties in good health and CMV-seronegative. V and J are TRBV5-1 and TRBJ1-3; D is undetermined. The CDR3 loop is CASSLERGYGNTIYF. CDR3 DNA: TGCGCCAGCAGCTTGGAACGCGGGTACGGAAACACCATATATTTT.